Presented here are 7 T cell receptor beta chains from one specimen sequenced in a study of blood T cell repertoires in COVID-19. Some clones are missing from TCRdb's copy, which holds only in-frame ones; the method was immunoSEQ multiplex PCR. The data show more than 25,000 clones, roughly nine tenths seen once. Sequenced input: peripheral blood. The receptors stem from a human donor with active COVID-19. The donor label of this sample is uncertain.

CDR3 DNA: TGTGCCAGCTTGAGGGACACGTACCAAGAGACCCAGTACTTC. Residues: CASLRDTYQETQYF. The rearrangement links TRBV7-2 to TRBJ2-5, with D possibly matching TRBD1 (6 bases). Germline CDR1 reads SGHTA; CDR2 reads FQGNSA. This CDR3 region has 14 residues. V was shortened by 8 bases and J by 0 bases, with 13 bases between the two germline ends.

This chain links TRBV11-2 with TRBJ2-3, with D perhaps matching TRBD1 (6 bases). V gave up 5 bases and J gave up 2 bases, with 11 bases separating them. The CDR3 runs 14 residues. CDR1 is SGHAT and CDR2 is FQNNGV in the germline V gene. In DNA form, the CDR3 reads TGTGCCAGCAGCCACAGGGACAACACAGATACGCAGTATTTT. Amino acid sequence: CASSHRDNTDTQYF.

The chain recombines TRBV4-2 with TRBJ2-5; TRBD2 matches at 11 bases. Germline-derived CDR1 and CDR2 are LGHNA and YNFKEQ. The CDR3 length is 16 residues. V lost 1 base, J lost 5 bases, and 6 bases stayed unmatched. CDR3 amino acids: CASSQGDSGGAETQYF. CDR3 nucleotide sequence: TGTGCCAGCAGCCAAGGAGATAGCGGGGGGGCGGAGACCCAGTACTTC.

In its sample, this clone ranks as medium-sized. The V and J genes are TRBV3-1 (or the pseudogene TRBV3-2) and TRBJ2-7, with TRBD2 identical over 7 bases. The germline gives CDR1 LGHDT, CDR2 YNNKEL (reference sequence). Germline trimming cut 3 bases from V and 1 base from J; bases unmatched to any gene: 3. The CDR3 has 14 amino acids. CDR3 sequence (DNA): TGTGCCAGCAGCCACGCTAGCGGATCCTACGAGCAGTACTTC. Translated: CASSHASGSYEQYF.

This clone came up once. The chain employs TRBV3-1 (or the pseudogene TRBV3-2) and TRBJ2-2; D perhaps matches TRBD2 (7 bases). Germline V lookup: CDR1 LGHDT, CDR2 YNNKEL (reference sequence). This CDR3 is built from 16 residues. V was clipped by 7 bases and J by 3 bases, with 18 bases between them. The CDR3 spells CASTSRGAVDTGELFF. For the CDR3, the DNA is TGTGCCAGCACGTCTCGGGGGGCCGTGGACACCGGGGAGCTGTTTTTT.

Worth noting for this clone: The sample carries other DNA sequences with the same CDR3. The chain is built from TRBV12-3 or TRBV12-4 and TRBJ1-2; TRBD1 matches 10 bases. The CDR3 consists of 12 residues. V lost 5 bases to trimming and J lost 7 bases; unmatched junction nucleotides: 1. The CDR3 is CASSRDRGGYTF. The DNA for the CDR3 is TGTGCCAGCAGTCGGGACAGGGGTGGCTACACCTTC.

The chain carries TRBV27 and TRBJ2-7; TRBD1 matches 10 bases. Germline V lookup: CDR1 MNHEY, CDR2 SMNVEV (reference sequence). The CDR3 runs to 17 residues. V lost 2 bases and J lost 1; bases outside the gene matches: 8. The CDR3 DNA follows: TGTGCCAGCAGTTTACCTCCTGGACAGGGGGAATCCTACGAGCAGTACTTC. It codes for CASSLPPGQGESYEQYF.